This is a list of T cell receptor beta chains from one sample in a study of Graves' ophthalmopathy and Graves' hyperthyroidism. MiXCR, applied by TCRdb to the multiplex PCR reads, yields one record per CDR3 protein. This table has some 350,000 distinct CDR3 sequences, 17% appearing once. The sample was peripheral blood. These TCRs come from an adult woman with stable Graves' hyperthyroidism. The CDR3 runs from the conserved cysteine through the conserved F or W. A D gene is named only where the DNA matches it firmly. Only some rows state a clone size, as once, few, many or a class for expanded clones.

>TRBV6-1|.|.
CASSLIQGAHGYTF
>TRBV20-1|TRBD2|few
CSAMPGLEVYNEQFF
>TRBV20-1|.|many
CSASRPETEAFF
>TRBV11-2|TRBD2|many
CASSASGPYEQYF
>TRBV6-1|TRBD1|.
CASDRGRKSNTGELFF
>TRBV6-1|TRBD1|.
CASSRQGNRGYGYTF
>TRBV4-2|TRBD2|many
CASSQGSSGRNEQYF
>TRBV4-1|.|.
CASSQVYFGNTIYF
>TRBV5-4|TRBD2|many
CASSFTTSGDPNTGELFF
>TRBV28|TRBD1|many
CASSPTTGISKPQHF
>TRBV11-2|.|.
CASSSTTWPGFNTEAFF
>TRBV4-1|.|.
CASSQEVGFPYEQYF
>TRBV12-3/TRBV12-4|.|.
CASRLTGYGQETQYF
>TRBV19|TRBD1|many
CASSPTGTGIITGELFF
>TRBV3-1|TRBD1|few
CASSQGTGNQETQYF
>TRBV7-9|.|many
CASSSPANSKGETQYF
>TRBV12-3/TRBV12-4|TRBD1|many
CASSWTGNGYTF
>TRBV28|TRBD2|many
CASSAGTSGLAYEQYF
>TRBV6-2/TRBV6-3|TRBD2|.
CASSYPGLEETQYF
>TRBV10-3|.|many
CAISEGPVYEQYF
>TRBV10-3|.|many
CAINKGMGSSYEQYF
>TRBV24-1|.|many
CATSDFAPNTGELFF
>TRBV3-1|TRBD2|.
CASSRGTSGADTQYF
>TRBV25-1|.|many
CASSPSVLPYEQYF
>TRBV11-1|.|many
CASSRGQPAVGYGYTF
>TRBV7-8|TRBD2|few
CASSFRSPGRGRGAKNIQYF
>TRBV11-2|.|many
CASSSGQWLTDTQYF
>TRBV11-2|TRBD1|many
CASRTRRGTGGCQPQHF
>TRBV27|TRBD1|many
CATYGTGEVWYGYTF
>TRBV18|.|many
CASSPPGGRETQYF
>TRBV6-1|TRBD1|.
CASGQGINEQYF
>TRBV29-1|TRBD1|.
CSAVADRENTEAFF
>TRBV5-1|.|many
CASRDNGLSYEQYF
>TRBV27|.|.
CASSFFSGGAEQYF
>TRBV12-3/TRBV12-4|TRBD1|.
CASSMGQDINQPQHF
>TRBV28|.|.
CASSPLGGVGSQPQHF
>TRBV24-1|TRBD2|many
CATSERGSVSYEQYF
>TRBV19|.|many
CASSGRGITEAFF
>TRBV19|.|many
CASSKIQGPLNQPQHF
>TRBV14|.|many
CASSQGLARPQETQYF
>TRBV29-1|.|.
CSVEVGGNTGELFF
>TRBV28|TRBD1|few
CASSGRQGTDTQYF
>TRBV4-1|.|many
CASSQVSRNEQYF
>TRBV20-1|TRBD1|many
CSARDHRTGVGGYGYTF